Following are 18 T cell receptor beta chains from one sample sequenced in a study of blood T cell repertoires in COVID-19. Only in-frame clones appear in the TCRdb table, and some are missing; sequencing was by immunoSEQ multiplex PCR. This table has approximately 220,000 clones, 65% to 85% appearing once. Input material: peripheral blood. These receptor sequences come from a man in his forties with acute or convalescent COVID-19.

The gene calls are TRBV5-8 and TRBJ2-2; D possibly corresponds to TRBD2 (5 bases). Germline V gene lookup returns CDR1 SGHTS and CDR2 YDEGEE. Trimming cost V 1 base and J 3 bases, with 25 bases left between them. CDR3 length equals 20 residues. The CDR3 sequence: CASSLNVRVVRAFDTGELFF. In DNA form, the CDR3 reads TGTGCCAGCAGCTTGAATGTACGCGTGGTGCGGGCCTTTGACACCGGGGAGCTGTTTTTT.

The V call is TRBV3-1 (or the pseudogene TRBV3-2), the J call TRBJ2-7; unclear D gene. Trimming left V 3 bases short and J 3 bases short, with 18 bases between. The CDR3 has 16 residues. Germline CDR1 reads LGHDT; CDR2 reads YNNKEL (reference sequence). The CDR3 coding sequence is TGTGCCAGCAGCCATCCCGTTGGCAGTCTTAACTACGAGCAGTACTTC. It codes for CASSHPVGSLNYEQYF.

The rearrangement joins TRBV5-5 to TRBJ2-7; D is perhaps TRBD2 (6 bases). CDR1 is SGHKS, CDR2 YYEKEE, per germline (reference sequence). CDR3 length: 13 amino acids. Between the trimmed V and J ends, which lost 3 bases and 0 bases, there was a span of 7 bases. Here the CDR3 reads CASSWTNSYEQYF. The CDR3 coding sequence is TGTGCCAGCAGCTGGACTAACTCCTACGAGCAGTACTTC.

This chain joins TRBV7-3 and TRBJ2-1; the D gene is possibly TRBD1 (6 bases). This CDR3 is built from 13 residues. CDR1 and CDR2 from the germline V gene are SGHTA and FQGTGA. The V and J ends lost 4 bases and 3 bases respectively, with 7 bases between them. The CDR3 spells CASSSGHYNEQFF. The CDR3 coding sequence is TGTGCCAGCAGCTCGGGACACTACAATGAGCAGTTCTTC.

This chain links TRBV6-1 with TRBJ1-3; no clear D gene. The CDR3 sequence is 15 residues long. The ends were cut back, 2 bases at V and 3 bases at J, with 11 bases in the middle. CDR1 is MNHNS, CDR2 SASEGT, per germline. DNA of the CDR3: TGTGCCAGCAGTGAATCGGGGTTCGGTGGAAACACCATATATTTT. Amino acids: CASSESGFGGNTIYF.

Only one count was recorded for this clone. The V call is TRBV11-2, the J call TRBJ2-7; maybe TRBD1 (5 bases). Per germline, CDR1 SGHAT and CDR2 FQNNGV. Trimming left V 4 bases short and J 1 base short, with 17 bases between. There are 16 residues in the CDR3. The CDR3 DNA reads as TGTGCCAGCAGCTCCCTCAAGCTGGCAGGGTCCTACGAGCAGTACTTC. Protein sequence: CASSSLKLAGSYEQYF.

Notes on this clone: The sample holds other DNA sequences that translate to the same CDR3. This chain links TRBV7-9 with TRBJ1-5; D is undetermined. The CDR3 runs 14 residues. Trimming stripped 1 base from V and 4 bases from J, with 8 bases between. Germline CDR1 and CDR2: SEHNR and FQNEAQ (reference sequence). The DNA for the CDR3 is TGTGCCAGCAGCTTAGGGGCGGGGAATCAGCCCCAGCATTTT. Its translation is CASSLGAGNQPQHF.

The chain uses TRBV14 and TRBJ2-5; 9 bases are shared with TRBD1. The CDR3 is made up of 15 amino acids. Germline loops: CDR1 SGHDN, CDR2 FVKESK. V was clipped by 5 bases and J by 4 bases; unmatched bases: 8. The CDR3 reads CASSNPRQGGETQYF. CDR3 nucleotides: TGTGCCAGCAGCAATCCGCGACAGGGGGGAGAGACCCAGTACTTC.

The chain combines TRBV4-1 with TRBJ2-2, with a possible D match to TRBD2 (6 bases). The CDR3 runs 16 residues. Germline V gene data show CDR1 as MGHRA and CDR2 as YSYEKL. V lost 0 bases, J lost 5 bases, and 13 bases lay in between. CDR3 region: CASSQETGVLTGELFF. CDR3 nucleotide sequence: TGCGCCAGCAGCCAAGAAACGGGAGTGCTAACCGGGGAGCTGTTTTTT.

This clone has only one observation. The chain couples TRBV5-4 to TRBJ2-1; 7 bases fit TRBD1. The CDR3 contains 12 residues. V was clipped by 4 bases and J by 12 bases; unmatched bases: 7. Germline loops: CDR1 SGHNT, CDR2 YYREEE (reference sequence). The CDR3 sequence is CASSQRGRVQFF. The CDR3 DNA reads as TGTGCCAGCAGCCAGAGGGGGCGGGTGCAGTTCTTC.

About this clone: This CDR3 is also generated by other DNA sequences in the sample. The chain joins TRBV7-2 to TRBJ2-7; TRBD2 might be the D (5 bases). V lost 1 base to trimming and J lost 3 bases, with 10 bases between them. This CDR3 is 14 amino acids long. Germline V gene sequence: CDR1 SGHTA, CDR2 FQGNSA. The CDR3 loop reads CASSLGAGGYEQYF. Written as DNA, the CDR3 is TGTGCCAGCAGCTTAGGGGCGGGCGGCTACGAGCAGTACTTC.

The CDR3 nucleotides read TGTGCCACCAGCAGGACAGGCAACTACCCCGGGGAGCTGTTTTTT. Translated, it gives CATSRTGNYPGELFF. The chain combines TRBV15 with TRBJ2-2, with a possible D match to TRBD1 (6 bases). V lost 3 bases and J 6 bases, leaving 14 bases between the germline ends. Germline CDR1 and CDR2: LNHNV and YYDKDF (reference sequence). The CDR3 is 15 amino acids.

The gene calls are TRBV5-4 and TRBJ1-1; the D is unclear. The CDR3 has 15 amino acids. Germline loops: CDR1 SGHNT, CDR2 YYREEE (reference sequence). V shed 4 bases and J shed 3 bases, with 16 bases lying between them. CDR3 nucleotide sequence: TGTGCCAGCAGCGCGGGCGTGACGGTGGACACTGAAGCTTTCTTT. Its translation: CASSAGVTVDTEAFF.

The chain joins TRBV18 to TRBJ2-5; possibly TRBD2 for D (6 bases). The V gene's germline CDR1 is KGHSH and CDR2 LQKENI. Trimming took off 2 bases at V and 7 bases at J, with 17 bases between the two ends. This CDR3 has 15 residues. The CDR3 reads CASSPGDPGSGTQYF. The CDR3 nucleotides read TGTGCCAGCTCACCAGGCGACCCCGGGAGTGGGACCCAGTACTTC.

V and J are TRBV7-2 and TRBJ1-1; 7 positions agree with TRBD1. This CDR3 has 15 amino acids. Germline values: CDR1 SGHTA, CDR2 FQGNSA. Germline trimming cut 2 bases from V and 6 bases from J; bases unmatched to any gene: 9. The CDR3 region is CASSLLPGGNPEAFF. CDR3 coding DNA: TGTGCCAGCAGCTTACTGCCAGGGGGTAATCCTGAAGCTTTCTTT.

Written as DNA, the CDR3 is TGCGCCAGCAGCTTGGAGCAGGGGGAAGCTTTCTTT. This gives the protein CASSLEQGEAFF. The chain is built from TRBV5-1 and TRBJ1-1, with D perhaps matching TRBD1 (6 bases). Germline values: CDR1 SGHRS, CDR2 YFSETQ. The CDR3 spans 12 residues. Trimming left V 0 bases short and J 8 bases short, with 8 bases between.

This sequence joins TRBV4-2 and TRBJ2-7, with 7 bases fitting TRBD2. Trimming took 0 bases from V and 3 from J; bases not matched to a gene: 8. Germline-derived CDR1 and CDR2 are LGHNA and YNFKEQ. This CDR3 comprises 16 residues. The CDR3 DNA sequence: TGTGCCAGCAGCCAAGAAAAGGAGGGAGGGTTCTACGAGCAGTACTTC. It encodes CASSQEKEGGFYEQYF.

The chain links TRBV7-8 to TRBJ1-2; TRBD1 is a possible D gene (5 bases). Between the trimmed V and J ends, which lost 3 bases and 2 bases, there was a span of 10 bases. CDR3 length: 14 residues. Germline V gene sequence: CDR1 SGHVS, CDR2 FQNEAQ. CDR3 loop: CASSLEGQNYGYTF. The CDR3 bases are TGTGCCAGCAGCTTGGAGGGGCAGAACTATGGCTACACCTTC.